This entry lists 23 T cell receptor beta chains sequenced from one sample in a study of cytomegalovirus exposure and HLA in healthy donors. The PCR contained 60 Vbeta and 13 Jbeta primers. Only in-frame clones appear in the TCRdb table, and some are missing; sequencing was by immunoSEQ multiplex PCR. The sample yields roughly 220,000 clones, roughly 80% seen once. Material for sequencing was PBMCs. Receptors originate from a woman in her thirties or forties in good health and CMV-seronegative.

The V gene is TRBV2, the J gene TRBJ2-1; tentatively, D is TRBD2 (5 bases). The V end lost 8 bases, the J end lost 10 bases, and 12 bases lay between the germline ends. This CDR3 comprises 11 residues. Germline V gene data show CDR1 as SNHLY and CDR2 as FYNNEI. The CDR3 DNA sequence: TGTGCCAGCCGACGGAGCGGCGAGCAGTTCTTC. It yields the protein CASRRSGEQFF.

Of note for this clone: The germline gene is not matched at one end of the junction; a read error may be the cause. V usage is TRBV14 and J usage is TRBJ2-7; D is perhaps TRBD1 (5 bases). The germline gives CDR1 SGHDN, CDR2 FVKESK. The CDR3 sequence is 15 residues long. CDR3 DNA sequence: TGTGCCAGCAGCCAGATGACAGAAATGTCCTCCGAGCAGTACTTC. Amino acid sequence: CASSQMTEMSSEQYF. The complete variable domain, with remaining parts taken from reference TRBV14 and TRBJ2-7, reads EAGVTQFPSHSVIEKGQTVTLRCDPISGHDNLYWYRRVMGKEIKFLLHFVKESKQDESGMPNNRFLAERTGGTYSTLKVQPAELEDSGVYFCASSQMTEMSSEQYFGPGTRLTVT.

CDR3 sequence (DNA): TGTGCCAGCAGCTTGTCAGGGGGCAAGGAGACCCAGTACTTC. Translated, it gives CASSLSGGKETQYF. The chain has TRBV7-2 and TRBJ2-5; TRBD1 agrees at 8 bases. Per the germline V gene, CDR1 is SGHTA and CDR2 is FQGNSA. The J segment lost 5 bases and the V segment lost 3 bases, leaving 5 bases of the junction unmatched. The CDR3 consists of 14 residues.

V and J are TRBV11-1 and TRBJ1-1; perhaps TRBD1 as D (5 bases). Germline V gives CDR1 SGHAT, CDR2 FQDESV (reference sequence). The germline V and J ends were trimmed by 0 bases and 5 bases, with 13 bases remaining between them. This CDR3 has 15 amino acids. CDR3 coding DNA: TGTGCCAGCAGCTTAGCGAAGGGGCAGAGGACTGAAGCTTTCTTT. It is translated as CASSLAKGQRTEAFF.

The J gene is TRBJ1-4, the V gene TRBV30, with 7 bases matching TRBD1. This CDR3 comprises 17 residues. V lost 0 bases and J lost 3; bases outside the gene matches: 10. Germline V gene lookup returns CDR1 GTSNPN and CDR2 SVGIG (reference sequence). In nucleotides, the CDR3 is TGTGCCTGGAGTGTCTCTAAGGGGGCGCTTTCTAATGAAAAACTGTTTTTT. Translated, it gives CAWSVSKGALSNEKLFF.

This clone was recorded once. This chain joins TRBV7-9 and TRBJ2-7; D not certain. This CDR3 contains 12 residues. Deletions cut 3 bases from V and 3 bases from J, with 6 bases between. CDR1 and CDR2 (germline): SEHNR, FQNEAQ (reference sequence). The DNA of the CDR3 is TGTGCCAGCAGCTTCGGAGACTACGAGCAGTACTTC. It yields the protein CASSFGDYEQYF.

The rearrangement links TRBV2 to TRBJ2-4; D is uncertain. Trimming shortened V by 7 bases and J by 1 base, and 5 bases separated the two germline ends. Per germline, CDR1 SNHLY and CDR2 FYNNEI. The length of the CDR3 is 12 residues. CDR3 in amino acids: CASTYAKNIQYF. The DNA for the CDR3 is TGTGCCAGCACCTACGCCAAAAACATTCAGTACTTC.

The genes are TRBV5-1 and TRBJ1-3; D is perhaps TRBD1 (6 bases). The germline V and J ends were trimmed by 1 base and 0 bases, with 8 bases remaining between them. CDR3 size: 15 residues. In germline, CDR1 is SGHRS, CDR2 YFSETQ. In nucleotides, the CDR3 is TGCGCCAGCAGCTTGCCGGACAGCTCTGGAAACACCATATATTTT. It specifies CASSLPDSSGNTIYF.

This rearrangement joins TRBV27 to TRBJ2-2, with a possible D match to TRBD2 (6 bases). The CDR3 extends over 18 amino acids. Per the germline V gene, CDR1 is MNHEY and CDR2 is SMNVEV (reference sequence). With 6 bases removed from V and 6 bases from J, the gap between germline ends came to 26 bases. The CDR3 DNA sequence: TGTGCCAGCAGAACTAGGGGAGGAGATCTAGAAGTTCCCGGGGAGCTGTTTTTT. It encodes CASRTRGGDLEVPGELFF.

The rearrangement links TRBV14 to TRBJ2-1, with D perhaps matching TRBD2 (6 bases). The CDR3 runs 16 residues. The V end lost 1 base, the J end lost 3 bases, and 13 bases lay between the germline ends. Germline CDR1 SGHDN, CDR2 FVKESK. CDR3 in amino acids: CASSQGEATFYNEQFF. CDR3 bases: TGTGCCAGCAGCCAAGGGGAGGCGACGTTCTACAATGAGCAGTTCTTC.

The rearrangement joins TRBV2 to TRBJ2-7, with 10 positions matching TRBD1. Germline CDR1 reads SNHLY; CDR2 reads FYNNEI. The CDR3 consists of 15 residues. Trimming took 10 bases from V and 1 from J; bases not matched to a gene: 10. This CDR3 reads CAINRDRGLSYEQYF. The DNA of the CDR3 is TGTGCCATAAACCGGGACAGGGGCCTTTCCTACGAGCAGTACTTC. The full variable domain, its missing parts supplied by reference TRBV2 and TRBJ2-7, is EPEVTQTPSHQVTQMGQEVILRCVPISNHLYFYWYRQILGQKVEFLVSFYNNEISEKSEIFDDQFSVERPDGSNFTLKIRSTKLEDSAMYFCAINRDRGLSYEQYFGPGTRLTVT.

The CDR3: CAIRADNQPQHF. The CDR3 nucleotides read TGTGCCATCAGGGCAGACAATCAGCCCCAGCATTTT. The chain carries TRBV10-3 and TRBJ1-5; D unclear. The CDR3 runs to 12 residues. The germline CDR1 and CDR2 sequences are ENHRY and SYGVKD. The germline V and J ends were trimmed by 6 bases and 3 bases, with 6 bases remaining between them.

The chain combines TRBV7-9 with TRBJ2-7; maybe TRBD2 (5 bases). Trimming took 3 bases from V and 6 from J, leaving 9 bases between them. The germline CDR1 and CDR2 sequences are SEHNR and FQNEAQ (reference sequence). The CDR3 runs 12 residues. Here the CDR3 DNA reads TGTGCCAGCAGCTTTGTGGCGGGCGAGCAGTACTTC. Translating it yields CASSFVAGEQYF. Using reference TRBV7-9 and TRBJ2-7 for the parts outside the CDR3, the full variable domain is DTGVSQNPRHKITKRGQNVTFRCDPISEHNRLYWYRQTLGQGPEFLTYFQNEAQLEKSRLLSDRFSAERPKGSFSTLEIQRTEQGDSAMYLCASSFVAGEQYFGPGTRLTVT.

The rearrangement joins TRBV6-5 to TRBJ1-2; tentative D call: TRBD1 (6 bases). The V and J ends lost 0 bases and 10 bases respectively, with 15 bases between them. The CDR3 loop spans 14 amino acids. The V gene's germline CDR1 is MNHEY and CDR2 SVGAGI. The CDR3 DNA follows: TGTGCCAGCAGTTACTCGAACAGGGTTGATGACTACACCTTC. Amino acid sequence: CASSYSNRVDDYTF.

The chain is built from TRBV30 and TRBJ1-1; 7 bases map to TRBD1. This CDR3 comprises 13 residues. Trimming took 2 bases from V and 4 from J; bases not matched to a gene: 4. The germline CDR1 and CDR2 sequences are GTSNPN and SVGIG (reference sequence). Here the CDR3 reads CAWSRSGGTEAFF. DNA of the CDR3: TGTGCCTGGAGTAGATCAGGGGGCACTGAAGCTTTCTTT.

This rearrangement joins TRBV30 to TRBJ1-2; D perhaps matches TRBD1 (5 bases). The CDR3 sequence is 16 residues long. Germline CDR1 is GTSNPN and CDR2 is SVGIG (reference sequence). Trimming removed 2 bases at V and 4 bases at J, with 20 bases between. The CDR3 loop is CAWSKTADRFFYGYTF. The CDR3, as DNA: TGTGCCTGGAGTAAAACCGCAGACAGATTCTTCTATGGCTACACCTTC.

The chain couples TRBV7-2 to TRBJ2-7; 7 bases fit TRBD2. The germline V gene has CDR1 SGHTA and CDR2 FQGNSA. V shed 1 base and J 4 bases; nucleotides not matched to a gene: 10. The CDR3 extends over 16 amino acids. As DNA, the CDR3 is TGTGCCAGCAGCTTAGAATCGGGAGGCAGTCTGTACGAGCAGTACTTC. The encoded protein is CASSLESGGSLYEQYF.

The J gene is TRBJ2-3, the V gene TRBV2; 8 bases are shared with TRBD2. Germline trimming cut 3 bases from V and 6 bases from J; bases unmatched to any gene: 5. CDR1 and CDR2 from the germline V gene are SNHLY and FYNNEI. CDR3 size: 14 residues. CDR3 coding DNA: TGTGCCAGCAGTGACGATCCTAGCGGGGATACGCAGTATTTT. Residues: CASSDDPSGDTQYF.

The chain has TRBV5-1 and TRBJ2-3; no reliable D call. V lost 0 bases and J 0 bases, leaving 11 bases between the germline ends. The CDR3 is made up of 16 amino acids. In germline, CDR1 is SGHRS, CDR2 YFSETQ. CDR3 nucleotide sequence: TGCGCCAGCAGCTTGGCGGCAGGAACTAGCACAGATACGCAGTATTTT. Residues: CASSLAAGTSTDTQYF.

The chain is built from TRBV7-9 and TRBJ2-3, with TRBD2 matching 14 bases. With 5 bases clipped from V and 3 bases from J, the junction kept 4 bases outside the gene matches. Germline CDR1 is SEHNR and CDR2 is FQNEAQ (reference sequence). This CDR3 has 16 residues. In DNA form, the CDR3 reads TGTGCCAGCAGCCGGGGACTAGCGGGAGAAACAGATACGCAGTATTTT. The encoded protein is CASSRGLAGETDTQYF.

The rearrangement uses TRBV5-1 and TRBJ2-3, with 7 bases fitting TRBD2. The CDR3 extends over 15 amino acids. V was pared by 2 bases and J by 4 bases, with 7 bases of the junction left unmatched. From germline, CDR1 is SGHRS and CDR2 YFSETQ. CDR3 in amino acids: CASSLAGFGPDTQYF. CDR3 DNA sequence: TGCGCCAGCAGCTTAGCGGGGTTTGGGCCAGATACGCAGTATTTT.

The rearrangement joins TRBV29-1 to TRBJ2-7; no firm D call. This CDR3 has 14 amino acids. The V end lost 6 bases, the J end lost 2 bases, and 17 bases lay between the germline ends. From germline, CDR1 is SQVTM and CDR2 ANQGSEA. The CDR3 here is CSVQLIGGTYEQYF. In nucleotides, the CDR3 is TGCAGCGTGCAACTAATAGGTGGTACCTACGAGCAGTACTTC.

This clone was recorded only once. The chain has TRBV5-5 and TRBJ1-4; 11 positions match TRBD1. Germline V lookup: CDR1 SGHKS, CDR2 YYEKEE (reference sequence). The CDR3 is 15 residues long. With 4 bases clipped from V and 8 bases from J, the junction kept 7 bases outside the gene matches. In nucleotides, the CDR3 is TGTGCCAGCAGCGGCCTGGGACAGGGGGGGGAAAAACTGTTTTTT. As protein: CASSGLGQGGEKLFF.